This T cell receptor (beta chain) was documented in a study of graft-versus-host responses after intestinal transplantation. Across the whole study: Every transplant recipient was induced with anti-thymocyte globulin, then maintained on tacrolimus and steroids for about 3 years. Findings and limits, study-wide: Those patients showing graft-donor T cell macrochimerism displayed high graft-versus-host to host-versus-graft clonal ratios in allografts. GvH clones were identified in recipient marrow, with some first appearing in ileum or blood.

Germline CDR1 MNHEY, CDR2 SMNVEV (reference sequence). Trimming cost V 5 bases and J 2 bases, with 12 bases left between them. CDR3 length: 14 residues. On this clone itself: The antigen is not known.

Repertoires were generated with immunoSEQ multiplex PCR, while TCRdb's copy carries only in-frame clones and drops some. The data contain over 45,000 clones, about 94% of them singletons. The rearrangement joins TRBV27 to TRBJ2-5; D is ambiguous. The TCR was taken from a human donor who was the organ donor for an intestinal transplant. Material: unstimulated CD4+ T cells sorted from spleen or lymph node cells, obtained before transplant. CDR3 region: CASSIRAFQETQYF. DNA of the CDR3: TGTGCCAGCAGTATTCGGGCCTTTCAAGAGACCCAGTACTTC.